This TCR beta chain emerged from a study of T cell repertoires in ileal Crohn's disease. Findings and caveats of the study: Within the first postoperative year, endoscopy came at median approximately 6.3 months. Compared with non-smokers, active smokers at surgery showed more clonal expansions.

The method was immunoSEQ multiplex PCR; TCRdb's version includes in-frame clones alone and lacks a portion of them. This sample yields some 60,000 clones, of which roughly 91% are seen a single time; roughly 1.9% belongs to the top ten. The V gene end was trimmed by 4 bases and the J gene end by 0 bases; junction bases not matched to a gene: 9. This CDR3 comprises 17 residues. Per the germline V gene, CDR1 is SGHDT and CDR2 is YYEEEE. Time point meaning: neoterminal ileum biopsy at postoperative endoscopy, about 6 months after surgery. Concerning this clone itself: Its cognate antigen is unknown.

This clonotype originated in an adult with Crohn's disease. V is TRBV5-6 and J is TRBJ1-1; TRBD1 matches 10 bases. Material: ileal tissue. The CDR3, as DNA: TGTGCCAGCAGCGTTCCGGGACAGGGGTTAATGAACACTGAAGCTTTCTTT. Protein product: CASSVPGQGLMNTEAFF.